This T cell receptor (beta chain) was captured in a study of blood T cell repertoires in COVID-19. Across the study: The origin of the acute and convalescent COVID-19 samples was the United States, Italy and Spain.

Authors' analysis steps: Amplification of reference gene primers provided the estimated nucleated cell counts. Data came from immunoSEQ multiplex PCR; TCRdb stores just in-frame clones and leaves some out. From that table come the V and J calls and clone size; the DNA was used to work out D and trimming. The sample carries roughly 25,000 clones, around 80% recorded once. The CDR3 contains 15 residues. Trimming cost V 3 bases and J 6 bases; bases outside gene matches: 10. The germline CDR1 and CDR2 sequences are LGHDT and YNNKEL (reference sequence). The sample consisted of peripheral blood. The rearrangement joins TRBV3-1 (or the pseudogene TRBV3-2) to TRBJ2-7; TRBD2 agrees at 8 bases. The receptor comes from a woman aged 80 or older with acute or convalescent COVID-19. CDR3 loop: CASSHSSGSRGEQYF. Written as DNA, the CDR3 is TGTGCCAGCAGCCATTCCAGCGGGAGCAGGGGCGAGCAGTACTTC.